This TCR beta chain comes out of a study of blood T cell repertoires in COVID-19. The CDR3 is 16 amino acids. With 6 bases removed from V and 3 bases from J, the gap between germline ends came to 18 bases. Per germline, CDR1 LNHDA and CDR2 SQIVND (reference sequence). Data came from immunoSEQ multiplex PCR; TCRdb stores just in-frame clones and leaves some out. The table includes roughly 380,000 clones, 88% detected once. The source of this sequence is a woman aged 30 to 39 who had been exposed to COVID-19. Sequenced input: PBMCs or T cells enriched from blood (not recorded which). The chain links TRBV19 to TRBJ1-5; the D gene is possibly TRBD1 (5 bases). In DNA form, the CDR3 reads TGTGCCAGTAGGACGATCCAGGGTTTGGCCAATCAGCCCCAGCATTTT. This codes for CASRTIQGLANQPQHF. Full variable domain (rest looked up from reference TRBV19 and TRBJ1-5): DGGITQSPKYLFRKEGQNVTLSCEQNLNHDAMYWYRQDPGQGLRLIYYSQIVNDFQKGDIAEGYSVSREKKESFPLTVTSAQKNPTAFYLCASRTIQGLANQPQHFGDGTRLSIL.